This TCR beta chain came from a study of blood T cell repertoires in COVID-19. Study background: COVID-19 samples, acute and convalescent, were from the United States, Italy and Spain. T cells, B-cell-depleted T cells, or PBMCs supplied cDNA or gDNA.

Source study methods: Using reference gene primer amplification, nucleated cell counts were estimated. Clones were read by immunoSEQ multiplex PCR, and TCRdb kept only the in-frame ones, dropping some. The V and J calls and clone size come from that table; D and trimming were worked out from the DNA. The sample includes 75,000 to 100,000 clones, 86% seen only once; the top ten take over 1.5%. The CDR3 extends over 13 amino acids. Trimming removed 9 bases from V and 7 bases from J; junction bases left unmatched: 7. Germline CDR1 is LNHDA and CDR2 is SQIVND (reference sequence). Sequencing was performed on peripheral blood. J is TRBJ2-7 and V is TRBV19, with 12 bases identical to TRBD2. The origin of this receptor is a man older than 75 with acute or convalescent COVID-19. The CDR3 DNA is TGTGCCAGCGGACTAGCGGGACGGGGGGAGCAGTACTTC. This sequence encodes CASGLAGRGEQYF.